This is a list of T cell receptor beta chains from one sample in a study of blood T cell repertoires in COVID-19. The table came from immunoSEQ multiplex PCR; TCRdb's copy has only in-frame clones and leaves some out. The sample includes over 250,000 clones, approximately 90% of them seen just once. The sample consisted of peripheral blood. These receptors were obtained from a woman aged 45 to 65 with COVID-19, enrolled during active disease. Each CDR3 is given with its conserved first and last residue. Each record gives: D gene, V gene, clone size, J gene, CDR3 DNA, CDR3 protein. A D gene is named only where the DNA matches it firmly. The size field is filled for only some rows; it gives once, few, many or a size class.

-	TRBV6-6	-	TRBJ2-1	TGTGCCAGCAGGGCGGGACTGATGTCCCCCTACAATGAGCAGTTCTTC	CASRAGLMSPYNEQFF
-	TRBV19	-	TRBJ2-7	TGTGCCAGTAGTATAGGCGGCCTCACTCCCGAGCAGTACTTC	CASSIGGLTPEQYF
-	TRBV6-2/TRBV6-3	-	TRBJ2-1	TGTGCCAGCAGTGGCCGGAGGGAAAACGCCTACAATGAGCAGTTCTTC	CASSGRRENAYNEQFF
-	TRBV5-1	-	TRBJ2-3	TGCGCCAGCAGCCCCCGACTAGGCACAGATACGCAGTATTTT	CASSPRLGTDTQYF
-	TRBV18	-	TRBJ2-3	TGTGCCAGCTCAGATTTACTCCCCACTAGCACAGATACGCAGTATTTT	CASSDLLPTSTDTQYF
TRBD2	TRBV4-2	-	TRBJ2-3	TGTGCCAGCAGCCACCTCCGGACTAGCGGGAGGGCCGGGTCACCTGATACGCAGTATTTT	CASSHLRTSGRAGSPDTQYF
-	TRBV29-1	once	TRBJ1-1	TGCAGCGTGGACAGTTTGAACACTGAAGCTTTCTTT	CSVDSLNTEAFF
-	TRBV30	-	TRBJ2-3	TGTGCCTGGAGTACAGGGTACGGCACAGATACGCAGTATTTT	CAWSTGYGTDTQYF
-	TRBV5-1	-	TRBJ2-2	TGCGCCAGCAGCCGGGGGTCTCCGGACGCCGGCACCGGGGAGCTGTTTTTT	CASSRGSPDAGTGELFF
TRBD1	TRBV24-1	-	TRBJ1-2	TGTGCCACCAGTTACGGACAGGACTATGGCTACACCTTC	CATSYGQDYGYTF
-	TRBV5-4	-	TRBJ2-7	TGTGCCAGCAGCTTGGACAGCGGAGCCTCCACCTACGAGCAGTACTTC	CASSLDSGASTYEQYF
TRBD1	TRBV5-1	once	TRBJ2-1	TGCGCCAGCAGCTTGGATCCTGGACAGGGGCGGGAGCAGTTCTTC	CASSLDPGQGREQFF
TRBD1	TRBV7-9	-	TRBJ1-1	TGTGCCAGCAGCTTAAGGGACAGTGAAGCTTTCTTT	CASSLRDSEAFF
-	TRBV25-1	-	TRBJ1-3	TGTGCCAGCAGCGAAGGGAGCTCTGGAAACACCATATATTTT	CASSEGSSGNTIYF
TRBD1	TRBV24-1	-	TRBJ1-1	TGTGCCACCCGTCCCGGGACAGGGAACACTGAAGCTTTCTTT	CATRPGTGNTEAFF
TRBD2	TRBV19	-	TRBJ2-2	TGTGCCAGTAGTCTCAATGGCGGGGGGAGCACCGGGGAGCTGTTTTTT	CASSLNGGGSTGELFF
-	TRBV10-3	once	TRBJ1-1	TGTGCCATCCGCGGTAACACTGAAGCTTTCTTT	CAIRGNTEAFF
TRBD1	TRBV29-1	-	TRBJ2-7	TGCAGCGGGACAGGGACGGGCTACGAGCAGTACTTC	CSGTGTGYEQYF
TRBD1	TRBV11-1	-	TRBJ2-4	TGTGCCAGCAGTCTTGACAGGGGAGACATTCAGTACTTC	CASSLDRGDIQYF
TRBD2	TRBV7-9	-	TRBJ2-7	TGTGCCAGCAGCTTGGCGGGAGATCAGTACTTC	CASSLAGDQYF
TRBD1	TRBV6-2/TRBV6-3	-	TRBJ1-5	TGTGCCAGCAGCCCGGGGACAGTCAATCAGCCCCAGCATTTT	CASSPGTVNQPQHF
-	TRBV18	-	TRBJ2-1	TGTGCCAGCTCATTACAGGGATACAATGAGCAGTTCTTC	CASSLQGYNEQFF
TRBD2	TRBV9	-	TRBJ2-5	TGTGCCAGCAGCGTCAGACTAGCGGGAGAAGAGACCCAGTACTTC	CASSVRLAGEETQYF